The 3 T cell receptor beta chains given below trace back to one sample, sequenced in a study of post-analysis software for immune sequencing data. General observations from the study: Four to six TRBV segments, including TRBV5-6, TRBV5-1 and TRBV20-1, were more frequent in patients than controls.

Incorporated into the TCR beta cDNA libraries were unique molecular identifiers, which served to reduce PCR and sequencing biases. TCRdb re-called the PCR reads through MiXCR, storing one row per CDR3 protein. The repertoire holds roughly 650,000 distinct CDR3 sequences, with approximately 59% as singletons. Their specific antigens are unknown. Sequencing was carried out using blood. The source of these receptors is a girl aged 2-10 years with multiple sclerosis.

This clonotype was counted a few times. Germline is not matched at one junction end, which may reflect a read error. The rearrangement joins TRBV6-1 to TRBJ1-2; TRBD1 agrees at 10 bases. The CDR3 is 15 amino acids. The germline V gene encodes CDR1 MNHNS and CDR2 SASEGT. The CDR3 DNA is TGTGCCAGCAGTGAAGCAGGACAGGGGGTGTATGTCTACACCTTC. It specifies CASSEAGQGVYVYTF.

This clonotype occurred once. The chain recombines TRBV6-2 or TRBV6-3 with TRBJ2-1, with D hard to call. Germline CDR1 is MNHEY and CDR2 is SVGEGT. The CDR3 is 16 amino acids. V was trimmed by 0 bases and J by 3 bases, leaving 12 bases between them. CDR3 sequence: CASSYSQEGVYNEQFF. The CDR3 DNA sequence: TGTGCCAGCAGTTACTCGCAGGAAGGAGTCTACAATGAGCAGTTCTTC.

The chain has TRBV20-1 and TRBJ2-3, with TRBD1 identical over 8 bases. With 2 bases clipped from V and 4 bases from J, the junction kept 5 bases outside the gene matches. This CDR3 comprises 14 residues. From germline, CDR1 is DFQATT and CDR2 SNEGSKA (reference sequence). In DNA, the CDR3 is TGCAGTGCTAGAACGACAGGGGCCCCAGATACGCAGTATTTT. As protein: CSARTTGAPDTQYF.